The text below deals with one T cell receptor (beta chain). What it recognizes is unknown. The sample belongs to a study of T cells after yellow fever vaccination. Study in general: With SMART-Seq v4 Ultra Low Input, the fractions containing low cell numbers were prepared. General study results and limits: The study re-detected most primary-vaccination clones after the booster (around 96% CD4, roughly 91% CD8).

Trimming removed 6 bases at V and 3 bases at J, with 11 bases between. Germline CDR1 is DFQATT and CDR2 is SNEGSKA (reference sequence). This CDR3 spans 12 amino acids. TCRdb reprocessed the 5' RACE reads with MiXCR, giving one entry per CDR3 protein. Of around 180,000 distinct CDR3 sequences in the sample, 6.2% are singletons; the top ten hold 2.5% to 3.5%. J is TRBJ1-2 and V is TRBV20-1; D is undetermined. The sample consisted of CD4+ T cells sorted from PBMCs, taken on the day of the first yellow fever vaccination. This receptor was obtained from a young man who received the YFV17D yellow fever vaccine. The CDR3 here is CSATLEHYGYTF. The CDR3 bases are TGCAGTGCCACTCTGGAACACTATGGCTACACCTTC.